Following are 17 T cell receptor beta chains from one sample sequenced in a study of vaccination and CD4 T cells after COVID-19. The treatment is: roughly 11-day PBMC culture with coronavirus spike peptide pools or control peptides (ViraFEST assay). Oncomine TCR Beta short-read sequencing was applied to DNA from cultured CD4+ T cells. TCRdb used MiXCR to reprocess the PCR reads, holding one entry per CDR3 protein. The table includes just over 20,000 distinct CDR3 sequences, 60% to 75% detected once. The antigens for these receptors are not known. The sequenced sample was CD4+ T cells from blood, cultured in vitro. These receptors all stem from a human donor who had recovered from COVID-19.

This chain joins TRBV27 and TRBJ2-4; either TRBD1 or TRBD2 may supply D (5 bases each). Per the germline V gene, CDR1 is MNHEY and CDR2 is SMNVEV (reference sequence). The CDR3 extends over 18 amino acids. V gave up 6 bases and J gave up 2 bases, with 23 bases separating them. The CDR3 is CASRTTGLTTLPKNIQYF. The CDR3 DNA follows: TGTGCCAGCAGGACTACAGGTCTAACCACGTTACCCAAAAACATTCAGTACTTC.

The CDR3 region has the DNA TGTGCCAGTAGTATGGTAGCGGGACAGGGAGCAAGAGGCTACACCTTC. It is translated as CASSMVAGQGARGYTF. This chain connects TRBV19 to TRBJ1-2; 9 bases align to TRBD1. The V and J ends lost 3 bases and 8 bases, in that order; junction bases with no gene match: 13. The CDR3 extends over 16 amino acids. Germline V CDR1 and CDR2: LNHDA, SQIVND (reference sequence).

The J gene is TRBJ2-5, the V gene TRBV7-2, with a tentative D call TRBD2 (6 bases). CDR3 length: 14 residues. The V and J ends lost 3 bases and 2 bases respectively, with 10 bases between them. CDR1 is SGHTA and CDR2 is FQGNSA in the germline V gene. The CDR3 sequence is CASSFPGRQETQYF. In DNA form, the CDR3 reads TGTGCCAGCAGCTTCCCAGGGAGGCAAGAGACCCAGTACTTC.

The chain couples TRBV25-1 to TRBJ2-3; perhaps TRBD2 as D (5 bases). The CDR3 has 16 residues. Trimming pared 1 base from V and 2 bases from J, leaving 13 bases between. Germline V gene data show CDR1 as MGHDK and CDR2 as SYGVNS. CDR3 sequence reads: CASSELGERNTDTQYF. The CDR3 coding sequence is TGTGCCAGCAGTGAATTGGGAGAAAGGAACACAGATACGCAGTATTTT. The complete variable domain, with remaining parts taken from reference TRBV25-1 and TRBJ2-3, reads EADIYQTPRYLVIGTGKKITLECSQTMGHDKMYWYQQDPGMELHLIHYSYGVNSTEKGDLSSESTVSRIRTEHFPLTLESARPSHTSQYLCASSELGERNTDTQYFGPGTRLTVL.

The chain uses TRBV4-2 and TRBJ2-1, with 8 bases fitting TRBD2. V lost 0 bases to trimming and J lost 2 bases; unmatched junction nucleotides: 24. Germline CDR1 LGHNA, CDR2 YNFKEQ. The CDR3 loop spans 23 amino acids. CDR3 loop: CASSQDRAQEVVAGRGTYNEQFF. Written as DNA, the CDR3 is TGTGCCAGCAGCCAAGATCGGGCCCAAGAGGTGGTAGCGGGAAGGGGGACCTACAATGAGCAGTTCTTC.

The chain combines TRBV20-1 with TRBJ2-7, with a tentative D call TRBD1 (5 bases). The V and J ends lost 4 bases and 6 bases respectively, with 16 bases between them. Germline V CDR1 and CDR2: DFQATT, SNEGSKA (reference sequence). There are 13 residues in the CDR3. The CDR3, as DNA: TGCAGTGCTACGCCCCGAACAGGCCCCGAGCAGTACTTC. As protein: CSATPRTGPEQYF.

In DNA form, the CDR3 reads TGTGCCAGTAGTATTCGGCGGGGGGAAGGGAATACGCAGTATTTT. Residues: CASSIRRGEGNTQYF. This chain uses TRBV19 with TRBJ2-3; TRBD2 matches 8 bases. Germline CDR1 is LNHDA and CDR2 is SQIVND (reference sequence). J was trimmed by 7 bases and V by 3 bases; bases with no gene match: 9. The CDR3 runs to 15 residues.

The CDR3 DNA follows: TGTGCCAGCAGTTATTTGGGGGCCCAAGGAGGGAATCCAGAGACCCAGTACTTC. Protein sequence: CASSYLGAQGGNPETQYF. The chain joins TRBV6-7 to TRBJ2-5; D is perhaps TRBD1 or TRBD2 (6 bases each). TRBV6-7 is noted as an ORF with a role that remains uncertain. V gave up 3 bases and J gave up 4 bases, with 24 bases separating them. This CDR3 contains 18 residues.

There are a few counts of this clonotype. The chain combines TRBV20-1 with TRBJ1-5; 9 bases are a match to TRBD1. V was pared by 0 bases and J by 0 bases, with 12 bases of the junction left unmatched. The CDR3 is 19 residues long. From germline, CDR1 is DFQATT and CDR2 SNEGSKA (reference sequence). Here the CDR3 DNA reads TGCAGTGCTAGAGATCGAGGACAGGGGTACTACAATAGCAATCAGCCCCAGCATTTT. Its protein is CSARDRGQGYYNSNQPQHF.

V usage is TRBV20-1 and J usage is TRBJ2-3; 7 nucleotides align to TRBD2. In germline, CDR1 is DFQATT, CDR2 SNEGSKA (reference sequence). Germline trimming cut 3 bases from V and 5 bases from J; bases unmatched to any gene: 11. The CDR3 is 15 amino acids. CDR3: CSARPRGGRGDTQYF. The DNA for the CDR3 is TGCAGTGCTAGGCCTCGGGGCGGGAGAGGAGATACGCAGTATTTT.

CDR3 protein: CASSYGQVISAQHF. The CDR3 coding sequence is TGTGCCAGCAGTTACGGGCAGGTTATTAGTGCCCAGCATTTT. The chain joins TRBV6-2 or TRBV6-3 to TRBJ1-5; unclear D gene. V lost 2 bases, J lost 11 bases, and 16 bases lay in between. Germline CDR1 and CDR2: MNHEY and SVGEGT. The CDR3 has 14 residues.

The rearrangement joins TRBV6-2 or TRBV6-3 to TRBJ2-7, with D maybe TRBD2 (5 bases). Germline loops: CDR1 MNHEY, CDR2 SVGEGT. The CDR3 is made up of 12 amino acids. V lost 6 bases and J lost 3, with 9 bases in between. CDR3 sequence (DNA): TGTGCCAGCAGCGGACGGGGCTACGAGCAGTACTTC. Translating it yields CASSGRGYEQYF.

The gene calls are TRBV29-1 and TRBJ1-1; D not resolved. V was pared by 4 bases and J by 3 bases, with 3 bases between. The CDR3 totals 10 residues. Germline loops: CDR1 SQVTM, CDR2 ANQGSEA. The CDR3 is CSVVHTEAFF. The CDR3 DNA reads as TGCAGCGTTGTCCACACTGAAGCTTTCTTT.

The chain is built from TRBV21-1 and TRBJ2-7. TRBV21-1 is flagged as a pseudogene. The CDR3 is 12 residues long. As DNA, the CDR3 is TGTGCCAGCAGCCATTTTAAGAACGAGCAGTACTTC. It specifies CASSHFKNEQYF.

This chain connects TRBV6-4 to TRBJ2-5; the D gene is possibly TRBD2 (5 bases). This CDR3 region has 15 residues. Germline lookup yields CDR1 MRHNA and CDR2 SNTAGT. Trimming took 6 bases from V and 5 from J, leaving 19 bases between them. This CDR3 is CASSKDSLSGETQYF. As DNA, the CDR3 is TGTGCCAGCAGCAAGGACTCCTTATCGGGGGAGACCCAGTACTTC.

V and J are TRBV6-1 and TRBJ2-5; D is perhaps TRBD1 (6 bases). This CDR3 has 16 amino acids. Germline loops: CDR1 MNHNS, CDR2 SASEGT. Deletions cut 4 bases from V and 4 bases from J, with 19 bases between. The CDR3 sequence: CASSAGTTLISETQYF. The DNA of the CDR3 is TGTGCCAGCAGTGCCGGGACAACCCTTATTTCAGAGACCCAGTACTTC.

The genes are TRBV28 and TRBJ2-2; 7 bases agree with TRBD2. The CDR3 is 15 amino acids. The germline gives CDR1 MDHEN, CDR2 SYDVKM. V dropped 6 bases and J dropped 4; count of bases not matched to a gene: 8. In nucleotides, the CDR3 is TGTGCCAGCAGCCCAGGCGGGAGAGCCACCGGGGAGCTGTTTTTT. Protein product: CASSPGGRATGELFF.